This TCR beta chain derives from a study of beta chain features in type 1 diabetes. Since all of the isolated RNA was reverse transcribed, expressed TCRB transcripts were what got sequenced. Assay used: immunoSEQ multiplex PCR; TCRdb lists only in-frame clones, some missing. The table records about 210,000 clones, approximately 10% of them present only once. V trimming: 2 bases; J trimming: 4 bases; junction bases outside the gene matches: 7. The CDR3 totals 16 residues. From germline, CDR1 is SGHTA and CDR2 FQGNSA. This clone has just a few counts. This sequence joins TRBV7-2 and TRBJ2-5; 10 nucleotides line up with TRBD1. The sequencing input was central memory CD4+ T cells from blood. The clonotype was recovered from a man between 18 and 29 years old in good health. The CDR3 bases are TGTGCCAGCAGCTTACCGATGGGGACAGGGGCAGAGACCCAGTACTTC. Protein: CASSLPMGTGAETQYF.